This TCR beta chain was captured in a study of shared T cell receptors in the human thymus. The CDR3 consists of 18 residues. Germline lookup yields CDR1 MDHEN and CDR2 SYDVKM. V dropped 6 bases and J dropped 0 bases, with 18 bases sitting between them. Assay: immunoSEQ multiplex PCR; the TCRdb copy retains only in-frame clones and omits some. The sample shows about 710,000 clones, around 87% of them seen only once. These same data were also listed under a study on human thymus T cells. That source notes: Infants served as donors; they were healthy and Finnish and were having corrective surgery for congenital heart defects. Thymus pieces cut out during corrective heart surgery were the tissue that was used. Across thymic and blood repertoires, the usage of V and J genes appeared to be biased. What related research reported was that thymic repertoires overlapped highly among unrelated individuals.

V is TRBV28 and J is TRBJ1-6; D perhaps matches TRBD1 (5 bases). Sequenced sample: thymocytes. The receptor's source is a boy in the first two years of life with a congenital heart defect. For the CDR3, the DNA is TGTGCCAGCAGAAGTGGTACAGGACCGATCTCCTATAATTCACCCCTCCACTTT. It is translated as CASRSGTGPISYNSPLHF.